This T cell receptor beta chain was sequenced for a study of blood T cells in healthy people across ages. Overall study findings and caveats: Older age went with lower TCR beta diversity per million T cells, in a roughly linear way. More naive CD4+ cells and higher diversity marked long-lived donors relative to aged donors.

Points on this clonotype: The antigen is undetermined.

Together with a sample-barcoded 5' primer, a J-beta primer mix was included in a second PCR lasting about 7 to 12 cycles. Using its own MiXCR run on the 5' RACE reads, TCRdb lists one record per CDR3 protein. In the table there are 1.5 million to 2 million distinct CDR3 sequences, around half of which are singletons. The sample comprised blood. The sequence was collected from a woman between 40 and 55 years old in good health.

The CDR3 sequence: CASSRTGQGHNEQFF. CDR3 nucleotides: TGCGCCAGCAGCCGTACGGGACAGGGGCACAATGAGCAGTTCTTC. The chain recombines TRBV4-3 with TRBJ2-1; 10 bases agree with TRBD1. The germline V gene has CDR1 LGHNA and CDR2 YSLEER. The CDR3 runs 15 residues. Germline trimming cut 4 bases from V and 5 bases from J; bases unmatched to any gene: 5.